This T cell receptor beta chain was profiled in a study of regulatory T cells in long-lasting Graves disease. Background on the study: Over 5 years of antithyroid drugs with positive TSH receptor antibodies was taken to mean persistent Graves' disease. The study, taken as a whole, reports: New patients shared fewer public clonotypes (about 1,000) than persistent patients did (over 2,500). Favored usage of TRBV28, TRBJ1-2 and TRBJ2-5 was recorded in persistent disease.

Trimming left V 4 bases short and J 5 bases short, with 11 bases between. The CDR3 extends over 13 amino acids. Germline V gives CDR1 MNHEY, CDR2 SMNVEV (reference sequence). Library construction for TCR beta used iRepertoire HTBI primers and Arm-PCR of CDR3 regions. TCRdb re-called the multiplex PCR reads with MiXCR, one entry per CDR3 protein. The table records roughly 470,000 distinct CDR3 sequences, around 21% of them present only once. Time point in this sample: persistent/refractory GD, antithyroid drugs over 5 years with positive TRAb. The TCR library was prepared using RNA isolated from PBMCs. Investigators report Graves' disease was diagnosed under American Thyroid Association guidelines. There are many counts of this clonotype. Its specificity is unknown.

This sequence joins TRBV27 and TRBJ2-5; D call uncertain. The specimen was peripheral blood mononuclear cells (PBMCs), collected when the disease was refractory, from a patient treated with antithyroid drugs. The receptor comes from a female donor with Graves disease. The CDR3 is CASSYLGSETQYF. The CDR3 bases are TGTGCCAGCAGTTACCTGGGGTCGGAGACCCAGTACTTC.